The rows below give T cell receptor beta chains drawn from one sample of a study of tumor-infiltrating lymphocytes in primary liver carcinoma. TCRdb processed the multiplex PCR reads anew with MiXCR; each CDR3 protein has one entry. The sample includes roughly 120,000 distinct CDR3 sequences, 64% of them seen just once. The sample comprised liver tumor tissue from sampling region 3. These receptors were obtained from a woman aged 60-70 years with primary liver carcinoma and hepatitis B virus infection. CDR3s include the opening cysteine and the closing phenylalanine or tryptophan. The D gene is left open where the match is weak. Clone sizes are given selectively: once, few, many, or a class where the clone is expanded.

d_call	clone_size	v_call	j_call	cdr3_nt	cdr3_aa
-	-	TRBV11-2	TRBJ1-1	TGTGCCAGCAGAACCCTAGGGGACACCGAAGTTTTCTTT	CASRTLGDTEVFF
TRBD2	-	TRBV5-6	TRBJ2-3	TGTGCCAGCAGACCCGGGACTAGCGGTAGCACAGTTACGCAGTATTTT	CASRPGTSGSTVTQYF
-	-	TRBV30	TRBJ2-2	TGTGCCTGGAGGACAGCAAACATCGGGGAGCTGTTTTTT	CAWRTANIGELFF
TRBD2	few	TRBV11-3	TRBJ2-5	TGTGCCAGCAGCCCCGGGCTAGCGGGACTGAAGACCCGGTACTTC	CASSPGLAGLKTRYF
TRBD2	-	TRBV11-2	TRBJ2-3	TGTGTCAGCACCTTAGTGGGACTAACGTACACGTCAGATACGCAGTATTTT	CVSTLVGLTYTSDTQYF
-	-	TRBV11-2	TRBJ2-1	TGTACCAGCAGCTTGCAGGCTAGCGCCTTAGGGGTCTCCTACAATGAGCAGTTCTTC	CTSSLQASALGVSYNEQFF
TRBD1	-	TRBV11-2	TRBJ2-3	TGTGCCAGCATCTTAGGGGGCTGGTCGAAGGATACCCAGTATTTT	CASILGGWSKDTQYF
-	-	TRBV6-1	TRBJ1-1	-	CANSTRRAGGTEAIF
-	-	TRBV5-5	TRBJ2-2	TGTGCCAGCACCCTCCGGGGCAGGGACAACGGGGAGCTGTTTTTT	CASTLRGRDNGELFF
-	-	TRBV5-5	TRBJ2-1	TGTGCCAGCAGCAGCATGAGGGAGCCTCGTATTGAGCAGTTCTTC	CASSSMREPRIEQFF
-	-	TRBV9	TRBJ2-5	TGTGCCAGCAGCGTAGTGAGGGGTGAGACCCAGTACTTC	CASSVVRGETQYF
-	many	TRBV29-1	TRBJ2-2	TGCAGCGTTGGGGAACAGGGAGTCCCCGGGGAGCTGTTTTTT	CSVGEQGVPGELFF
-	-	TRBV11-2	TRBJ2-5	TGTGCCAGCAACTTAGTTGAGACACAGTACTTC	CASNLVETQYF
-	-	TRBV12-3/TRBV12-4	TRBJ1-1	TGTGCCAGCAGTTTAGCGACGAAGAACACTGAAGCTTTCTTT	CASSLATKNTEAFF
TRBD2	many	TRBV7-8	TRBJ2-2	TGTGCCAGCAGCTTAGGTAGCGGGAGACCCACCGGGGAGCTGTTTTTT	CASSLGSGRPTGELFF
-	-	TRBV12-3/TRBV12-4	TRBJ1-5	TGTGCCAGCGGTTTACAGACGGCTCGGCCCCAGCATTTT	CASGLQTARPQHF
-	-	TRBV7-2	TRBJ1-2	TGTGCCAGCAGCTCGGACACCAGCTATGGCTACACCTTC	CASSSDTSYGYTF
-	-	TRBV21-1	TRBJ2-3	TGTGCCAGCAGCACCGGGTCGCCGCGGACAGATACGCAGTATTTT	CASSTGSPRTDTQYF
TRBD1	-	TRBV7-9	TRBJ1-2	TGTGCCACCGACTTGACAGGGGGCTATGGGTACACCTTC	CATDLTGGYGYTF
TRBD2	many	TRBV5-4	TRBJ2-3	TGTGCCAGCAGCTTGGGGCCTAGCGGGACCGACACAGATACGCAGTATTTT	CASSLGPSGTDTDTQYF
-	-	TRBV11-3	TRBJ2-7	TGTGCCAGCAGCACGCACAGGCATGGGAGCTACGAGCAGTATTTC	CASSTHRHGSYEQYF
TRBD1	-	TRBV11-2	TRBJ2-7	TGTGCCAACACTCAACAGGGGACCATGTACGAGCAGTACTTC	CANTQQGTMYEQYF
-	-	TRBV11-3	TRBJ2-1	TGTGCCGGCAGCTTAGGTCAAGGCGTGAGGGCCAGCTACAATGAGCAGTTCTTC	CAGSLGQGVRASYNEQFF